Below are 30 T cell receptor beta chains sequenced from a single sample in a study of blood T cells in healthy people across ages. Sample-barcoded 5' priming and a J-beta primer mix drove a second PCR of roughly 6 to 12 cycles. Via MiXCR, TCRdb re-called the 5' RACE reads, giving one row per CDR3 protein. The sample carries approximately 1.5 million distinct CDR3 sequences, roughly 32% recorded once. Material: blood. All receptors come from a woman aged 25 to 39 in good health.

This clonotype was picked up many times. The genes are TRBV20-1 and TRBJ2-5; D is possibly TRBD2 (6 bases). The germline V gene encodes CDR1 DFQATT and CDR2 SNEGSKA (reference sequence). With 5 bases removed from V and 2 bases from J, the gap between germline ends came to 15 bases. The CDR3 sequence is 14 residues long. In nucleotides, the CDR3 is TGCAGTGCTCCTCGTGGAGGGCGGCAAGAGACCCAGTACTTC. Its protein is CSAPRGGRQETQYF.

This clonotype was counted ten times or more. CDR3 in DNA: TGCAGCGTGGGAATCCTAGCGTACAGCACAGATACGCAGTATTTT. Translation gives CSVGILAYSTDTQYF. This chain connects TRBV29-1 to TRBJ2-3, with D perhaps TRBD2 (6 bases). V was clipped by 6 bases and J by 0 bases, with 16 bases between them. This CDR3 has 15 residues. Germline-derived CDR1 and CDR2 are SQVTM and ANQGSEA.

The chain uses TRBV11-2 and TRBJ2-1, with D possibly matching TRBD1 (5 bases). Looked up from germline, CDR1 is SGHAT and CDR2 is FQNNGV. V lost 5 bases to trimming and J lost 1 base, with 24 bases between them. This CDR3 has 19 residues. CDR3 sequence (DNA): TGTGCCAGCAGCACCCAGGCTATCAGGCAGGGCAAATCCTACAATGAGCAGTTCTTC. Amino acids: CASSTQAIRQGKSYNEQFF.

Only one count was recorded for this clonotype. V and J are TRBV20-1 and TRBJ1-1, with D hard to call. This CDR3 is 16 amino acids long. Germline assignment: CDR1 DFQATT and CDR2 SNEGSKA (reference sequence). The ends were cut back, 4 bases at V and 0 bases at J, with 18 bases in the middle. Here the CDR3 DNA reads TGCAGTGCTAAAGAACTCTCCGGGAGGGTGAACACTGAAGCTTTCTTT. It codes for CSAKELSGRVNTEAFF.

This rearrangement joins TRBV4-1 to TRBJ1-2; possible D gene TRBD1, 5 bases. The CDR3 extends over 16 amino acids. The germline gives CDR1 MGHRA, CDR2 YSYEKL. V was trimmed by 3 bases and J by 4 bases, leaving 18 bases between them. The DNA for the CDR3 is TGCGCCAGCAGCCAGAAATCCGGGACCCTCGCCTATGGCTACACCTTC. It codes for CASSQKSGTLAYGYTF.

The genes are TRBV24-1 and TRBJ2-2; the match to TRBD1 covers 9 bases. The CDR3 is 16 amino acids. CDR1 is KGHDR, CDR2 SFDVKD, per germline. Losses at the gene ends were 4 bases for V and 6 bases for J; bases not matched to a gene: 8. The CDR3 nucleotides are TGTGCCACCAGTGAAGCTGGACAGGGGAAGGCCGGGGAGCTGTTTTTT. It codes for CATSEAGQGKAGELFF.

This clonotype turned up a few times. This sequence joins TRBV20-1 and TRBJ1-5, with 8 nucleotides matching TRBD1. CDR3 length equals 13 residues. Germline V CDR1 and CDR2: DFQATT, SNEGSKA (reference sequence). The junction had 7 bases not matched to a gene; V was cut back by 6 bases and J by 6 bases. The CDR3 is CSARTGNGQPQHF. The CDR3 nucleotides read TGCAGTGCCAGGACAGGGAACGGTCAGCCCCAGCATTTT.

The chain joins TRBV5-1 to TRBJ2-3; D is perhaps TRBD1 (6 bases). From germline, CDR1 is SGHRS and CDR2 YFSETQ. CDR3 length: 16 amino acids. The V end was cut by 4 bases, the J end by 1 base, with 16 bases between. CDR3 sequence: CASSPKGVTGTDTQYF. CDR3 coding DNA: TGCGCCAGCAGCCCCAAGGGGGTAACTGGCACAGATACGCAGTATTTT.

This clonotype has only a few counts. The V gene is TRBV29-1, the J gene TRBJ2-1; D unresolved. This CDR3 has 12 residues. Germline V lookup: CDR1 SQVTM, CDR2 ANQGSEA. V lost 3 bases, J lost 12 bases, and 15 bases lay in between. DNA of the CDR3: TGCAGCGTTGACAGGTCATTATTCGGGCAGTTCTTC. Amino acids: CSVDRSLFGQFF.

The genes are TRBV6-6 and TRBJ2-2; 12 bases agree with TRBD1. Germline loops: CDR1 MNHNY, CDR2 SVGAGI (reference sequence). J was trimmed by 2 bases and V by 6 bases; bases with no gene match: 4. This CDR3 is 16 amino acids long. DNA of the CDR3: TGTGCCAGCAGCGCCGGGACAGGGGGCAACACCGGGGAGCTGTTTTTT. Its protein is CASSAGTGGNTGELFF.

The DNA of the CDR3 is TGTGCCAGCAGACAAGCGGGGGGCTCCGGCAATCAGCCCCAGCATTTT. This encodes CASRQAGGSGNQPQHF. The genes are TRBV7-9 and TRBJ1-5; a possible D gene is TRBD1 (6 bases). The length of the CDR3 is 16 residues. Germline lookup yields CDR1 SEHNR and CDR2 FQNEAQ (reference sequence). Trimming cost V 6 bases and J 2 bases, with 17 bases left between them.

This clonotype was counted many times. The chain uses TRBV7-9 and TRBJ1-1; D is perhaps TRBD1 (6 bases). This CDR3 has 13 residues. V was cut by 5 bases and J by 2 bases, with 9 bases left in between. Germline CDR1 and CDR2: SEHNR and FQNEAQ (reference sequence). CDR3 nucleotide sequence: TGTGCCAGCAGCCCGGACAGCAACACTGAAGCTTTCTTT. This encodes CASSPDSNTEAFF.

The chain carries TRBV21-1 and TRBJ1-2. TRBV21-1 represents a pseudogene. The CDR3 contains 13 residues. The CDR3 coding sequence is TGTGCCAGCAAAAGGACGGTGCTCGGCGGCTACACCTTC. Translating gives CASKRTVLGGYTF.

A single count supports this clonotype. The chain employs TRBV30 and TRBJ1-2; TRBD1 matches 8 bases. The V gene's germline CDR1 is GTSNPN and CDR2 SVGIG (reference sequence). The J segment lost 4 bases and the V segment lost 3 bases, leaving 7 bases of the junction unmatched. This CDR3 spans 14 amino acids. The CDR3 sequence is CAWSAGTGSYGYTF. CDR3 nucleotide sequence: TGTGCCTGGAGCGCCGGGACAGGCTCCTATGGCTACACCTTC.

CDR3 nucleotide sequence: TGCAGTGCTATTTTACAGAAAACGACCCAGTACTTC. Translating gives CSAILQKTTQYF. V and J are TRBV20-1 and TRBJ2-5; D gene ambiguous. The germline V gene encodes CDR1 DFQATT and CDR2 SNEGSKA (reference sequence). The CDR3 runs 12 residues. Between the trimmed V and J ends, which lost 4 bases and 7 bases, there was a span of 13 bases.

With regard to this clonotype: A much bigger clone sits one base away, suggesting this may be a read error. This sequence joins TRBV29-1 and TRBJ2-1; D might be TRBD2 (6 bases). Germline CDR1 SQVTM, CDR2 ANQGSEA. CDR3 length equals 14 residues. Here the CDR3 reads CSAHGGAVNNKQFF. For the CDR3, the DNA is TGCAGCGCCCATGGAGGGGCGGTAAACAATAAGCAGTTCTTC.

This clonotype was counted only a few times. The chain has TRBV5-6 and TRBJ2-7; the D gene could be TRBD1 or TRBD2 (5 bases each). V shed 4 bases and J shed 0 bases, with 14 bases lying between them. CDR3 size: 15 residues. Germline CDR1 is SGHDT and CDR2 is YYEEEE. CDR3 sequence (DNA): TGTGCCAGCAGCAAACAGGACTTCAGCTCCTACGAGCAGTACTTC. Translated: CASSKQDFSSYEQYF.

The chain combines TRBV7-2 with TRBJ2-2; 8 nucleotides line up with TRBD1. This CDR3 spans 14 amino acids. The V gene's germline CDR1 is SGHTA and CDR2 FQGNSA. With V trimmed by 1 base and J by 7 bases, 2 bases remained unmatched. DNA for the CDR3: TGTGCCAGCAGCTTAGGAACAGGGGGCGGGGAGCTGTTTTTT. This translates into CASSLGTGGGELFF. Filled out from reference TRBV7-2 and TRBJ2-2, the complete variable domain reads GAGVSQSPSNKVTEKGKDVELRCDPISGHTALYWYRQSLGQGLEFLIYFQGNSAPDKSGLPSDRFSAERTGGSVSTLTIQRTQQEDSAVYLCASSLGTGGGELFFGEGSRLTVL.

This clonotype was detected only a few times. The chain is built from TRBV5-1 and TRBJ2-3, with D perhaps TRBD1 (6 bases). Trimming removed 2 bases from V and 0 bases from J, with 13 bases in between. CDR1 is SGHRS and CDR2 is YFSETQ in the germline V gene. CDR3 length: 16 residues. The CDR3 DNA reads TGCGCCAGCAGCTTCACAGGGAGAGCTAGCACAGATACGCAGTATTTT. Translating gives CASSFTGRASTDTQYF.

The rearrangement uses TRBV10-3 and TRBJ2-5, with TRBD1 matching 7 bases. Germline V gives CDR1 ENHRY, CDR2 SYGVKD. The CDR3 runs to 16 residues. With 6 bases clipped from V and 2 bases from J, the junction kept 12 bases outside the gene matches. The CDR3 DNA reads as TGTGCCATCAGCCCGAGGATGGACAGGCGGCAAGAGACCCAGTACTTC. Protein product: CAISPRMDRRQETQYF.

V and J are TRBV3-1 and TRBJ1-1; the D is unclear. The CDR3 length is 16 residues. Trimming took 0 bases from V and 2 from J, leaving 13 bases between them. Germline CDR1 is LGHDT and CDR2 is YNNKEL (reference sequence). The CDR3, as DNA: TGTGCCAGCAGCCAAGATTGGGTATCAGAAAACACTGAAGCTTTCTTT. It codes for CASSQDWVSENTEAFF. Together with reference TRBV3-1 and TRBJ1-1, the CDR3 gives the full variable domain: DTAVSQTPKYLVTQMGNDKSIKCEQNLGHDTMYWYKQDSKKFLKIMFSYNNKELIINETVPNRFSPKSPDKAHLNLHINSLELGDSAVYFCASSQDWVSENTEAFFGQGTRLTVV.

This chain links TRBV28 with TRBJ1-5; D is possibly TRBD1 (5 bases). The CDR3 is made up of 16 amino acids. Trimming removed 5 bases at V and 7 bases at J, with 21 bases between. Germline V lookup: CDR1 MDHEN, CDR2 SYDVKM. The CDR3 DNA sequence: TGTGCCAGCAGTACGCCCGGGACGCAGAAGGGGCAGCCCCAGCATTTT. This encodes CASSTPGTQKGQPQHF.

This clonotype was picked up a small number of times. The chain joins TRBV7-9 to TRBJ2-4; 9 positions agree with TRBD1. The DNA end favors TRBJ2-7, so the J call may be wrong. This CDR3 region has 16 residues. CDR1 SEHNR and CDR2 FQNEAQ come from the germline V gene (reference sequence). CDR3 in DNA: TGTGCCAGCAGCTTAGACCCCGGGACAGGGACCTACGAGCAGTACTTC. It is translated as CASSLDPGTGTYEQYF.

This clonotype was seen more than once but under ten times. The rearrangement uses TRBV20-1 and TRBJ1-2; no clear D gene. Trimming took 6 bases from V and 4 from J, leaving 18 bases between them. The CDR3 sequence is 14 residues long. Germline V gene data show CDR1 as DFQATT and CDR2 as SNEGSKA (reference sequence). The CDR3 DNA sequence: TGCAGTGCCCCCTCGACACAGATGGGCTATGGCTACACCTTC. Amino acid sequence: CSAPSTQMGYGYTF.

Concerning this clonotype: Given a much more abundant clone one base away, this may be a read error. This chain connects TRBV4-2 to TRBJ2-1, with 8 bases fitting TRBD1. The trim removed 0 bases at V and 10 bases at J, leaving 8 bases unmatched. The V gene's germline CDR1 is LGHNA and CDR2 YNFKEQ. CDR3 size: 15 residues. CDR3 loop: CASSQERTGPYEQFF. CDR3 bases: TGTGCCAGCAGCCAAGAGAGGACAGGGCCCTACGAGCAGTTCTTC.

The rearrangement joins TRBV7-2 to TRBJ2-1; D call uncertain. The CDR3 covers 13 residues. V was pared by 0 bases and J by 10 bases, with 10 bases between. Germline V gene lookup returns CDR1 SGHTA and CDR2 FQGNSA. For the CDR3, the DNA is TGTGCCAGCAGCTTAGCTCTGATACAGGAGCAGTTCTTC. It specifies CASSLALIQEQFF.

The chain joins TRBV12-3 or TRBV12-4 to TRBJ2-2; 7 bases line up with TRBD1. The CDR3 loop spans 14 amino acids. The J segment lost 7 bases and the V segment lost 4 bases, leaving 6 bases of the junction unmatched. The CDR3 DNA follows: TGTGCCAGCAGTTCCGACAGGGTGAGCGGGGAGCTGTTTTTT. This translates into CASSSDRVSGELFF.

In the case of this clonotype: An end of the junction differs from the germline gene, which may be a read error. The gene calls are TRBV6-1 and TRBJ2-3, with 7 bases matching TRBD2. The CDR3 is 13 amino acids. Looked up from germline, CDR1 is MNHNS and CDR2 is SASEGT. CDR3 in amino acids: CATVASGTDTQYF. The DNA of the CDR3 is TGCGCCACGGTGGCTAGCGGAACAGATACGCAGTATTTT.

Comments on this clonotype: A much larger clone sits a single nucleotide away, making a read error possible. The CDR3 protein is CAGSQESSYNEQFF. The CDR3 DNA is TGTGCCGGCAGCCAAGAAAGCTCCTACAATGAGCAGTTCTTC. The rearrangement links TRBV6-6 to TRBJ2-1; D is undetermined. The CDR3 is 14 residues long. The germline gives CDR1 MNHNY, CDR2 SVGAGI (reference sequence).

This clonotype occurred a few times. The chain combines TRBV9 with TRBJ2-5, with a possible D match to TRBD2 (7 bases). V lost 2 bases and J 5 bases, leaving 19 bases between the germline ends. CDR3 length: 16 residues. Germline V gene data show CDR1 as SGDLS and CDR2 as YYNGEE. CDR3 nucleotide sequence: TGTGCCAGCAGCGTTCGGGGGGCCCACCCAGGGGAGACCCAGTACTTC. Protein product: CASSVRGAHPGETQYF.